Sequencing of this T cell receptor beta chain was carried out in a study of cytomegalovirus exposure and HLA in healthy donors. V was cut by 4 bases and J by 1 base, with 8 bases left in between. The CDR3 runs to 14 residues. The germline V gene has CDR1 SGHRS and CDR2 YFSETQ. Vbeta (60) and Jbeta (13) primers were used in the PCR. Measured with immunoSEQ multiplex PCR; TCRdb has only the in-frame clones, and not every one. The data contain fewer than 85,000 clones, approximately 80% of them seen just once; the ten biggest clones take up about 3.5%. The sample comprised PBMCs. The sequence was obtained from a middle-aged man in good health and CMV-seronegative. V is TRBV5-1 and J is TRBJ1-4; D perhaps matches TRBD1 (6 bases). In DNA form, the CDR3 reads TGCGCCAGCAGCGCGGACAGAACTAATGAAAAACTGTTTTTT. Translated: CASSADRTNEKLFF.